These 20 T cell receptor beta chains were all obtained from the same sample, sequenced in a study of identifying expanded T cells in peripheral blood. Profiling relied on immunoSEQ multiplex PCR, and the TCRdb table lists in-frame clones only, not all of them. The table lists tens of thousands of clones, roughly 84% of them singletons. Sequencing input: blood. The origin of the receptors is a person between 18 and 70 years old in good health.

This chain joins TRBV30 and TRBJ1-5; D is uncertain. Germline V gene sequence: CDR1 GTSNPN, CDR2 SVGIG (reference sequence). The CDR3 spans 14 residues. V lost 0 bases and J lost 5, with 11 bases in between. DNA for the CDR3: TGTGCCTGGAGTGTAGCCAGTTCTTATCAGCCCCAGCATTTT. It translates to CAWSVASSYQPQHF.

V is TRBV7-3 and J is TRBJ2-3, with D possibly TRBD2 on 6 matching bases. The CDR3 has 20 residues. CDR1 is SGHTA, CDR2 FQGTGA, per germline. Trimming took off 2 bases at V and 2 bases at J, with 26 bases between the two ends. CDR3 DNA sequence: TGTGCCAGCAGCTTATTACCGCGGACCGGGACTCCAACCACCACAGATACGCAGTATTTT. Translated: CASSLLPRTGTPTTTDTQYF.

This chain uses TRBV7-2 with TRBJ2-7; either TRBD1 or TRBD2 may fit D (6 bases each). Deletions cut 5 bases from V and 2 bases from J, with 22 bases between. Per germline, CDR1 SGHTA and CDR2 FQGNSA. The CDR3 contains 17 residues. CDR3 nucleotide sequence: TGTGCCAGCAGCCAACAACGGTTGGGGGGCATTACCTACGAGCAGTACTTC. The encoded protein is CASSQQRLGGITYEQYF. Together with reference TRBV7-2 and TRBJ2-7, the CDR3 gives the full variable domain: GAGVSQSPSNKVTEKGKDVELRCDPISGHTALYWYRQSLGQGLEFLIYFQGNSAPDKSGLPSDRFSAERTGGSVSTLTIQRTQQEDSAVYLCASSQQRLGGITYEQYFGPGTRLTVT.

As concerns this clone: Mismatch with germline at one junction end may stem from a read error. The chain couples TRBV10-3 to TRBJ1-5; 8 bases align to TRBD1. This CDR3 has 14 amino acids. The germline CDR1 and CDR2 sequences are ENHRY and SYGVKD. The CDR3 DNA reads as TGTGCCAGCAGTTACCCAGGGGGCCATCAGCCCCAGCATTTT. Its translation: CASSYPGGHQPQHF.

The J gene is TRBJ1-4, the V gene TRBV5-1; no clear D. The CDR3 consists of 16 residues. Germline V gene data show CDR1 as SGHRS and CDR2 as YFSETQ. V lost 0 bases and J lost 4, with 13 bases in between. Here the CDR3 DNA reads TGCGCCAGCAGCTTGGGAGTGACGGCCGATAATGAAAAACTGTTTTTT. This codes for CASSLGVTADNEKLFF. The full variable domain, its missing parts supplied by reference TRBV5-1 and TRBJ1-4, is KAGVTQTPRYLIKTRGQQVTLSCSPISGHRSVSWYQQTPGQGLQFLFEYFSETQRNKGNFPGRFSGRQFSNSRSEMNVSTLELGDSALYLCASSLGVTADNEKLFFGSGTQLSVL.

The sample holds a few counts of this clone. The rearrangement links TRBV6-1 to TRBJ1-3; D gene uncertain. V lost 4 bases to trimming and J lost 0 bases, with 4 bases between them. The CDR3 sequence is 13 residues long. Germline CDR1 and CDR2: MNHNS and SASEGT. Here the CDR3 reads CASSAISGNTIYF. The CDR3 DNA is TGTGCCAGCAGTGCCATCTCTGGAAACACCATATATTTT.

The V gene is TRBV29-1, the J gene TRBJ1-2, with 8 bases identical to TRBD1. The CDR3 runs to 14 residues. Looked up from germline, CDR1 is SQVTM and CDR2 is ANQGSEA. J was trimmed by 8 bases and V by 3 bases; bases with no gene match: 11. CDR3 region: CSVDRGQGAEGYTF. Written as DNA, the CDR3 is TGCAGCGTTGACCGAGGGCAGGGGGCCGAGGGCTACACCTTC.

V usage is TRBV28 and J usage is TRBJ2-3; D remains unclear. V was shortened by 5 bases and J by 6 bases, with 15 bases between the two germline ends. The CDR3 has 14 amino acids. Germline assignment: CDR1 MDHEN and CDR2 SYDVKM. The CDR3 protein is CASSLPGHSDTQYF. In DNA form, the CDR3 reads TGTGCCAGCAGTCTACCGGGCCACTCGGATACGCAGTATTTT.

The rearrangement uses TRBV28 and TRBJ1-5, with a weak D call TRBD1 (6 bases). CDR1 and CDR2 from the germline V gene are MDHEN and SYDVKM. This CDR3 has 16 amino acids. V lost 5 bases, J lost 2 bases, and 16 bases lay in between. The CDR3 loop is CASSTPSTGGNQPQHF. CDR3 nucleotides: TGTGCCAGCAGTACCCCCTCGACAGGTGGCAATCAGCCCCAGCATTTT.

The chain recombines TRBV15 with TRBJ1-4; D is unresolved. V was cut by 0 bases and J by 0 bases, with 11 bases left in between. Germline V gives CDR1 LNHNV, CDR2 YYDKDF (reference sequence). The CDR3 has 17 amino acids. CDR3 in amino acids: CATSRDTAVSTNEKLFF. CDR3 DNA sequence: TGTGCCACCAGCAGAGATACGGCAGTTTCAACTAATGAAAAACTGTTTTTT.

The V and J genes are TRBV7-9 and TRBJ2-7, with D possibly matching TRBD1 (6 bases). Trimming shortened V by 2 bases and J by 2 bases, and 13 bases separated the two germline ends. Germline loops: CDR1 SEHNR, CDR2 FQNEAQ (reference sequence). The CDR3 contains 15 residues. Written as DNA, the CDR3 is TGTGCCAGCAGCTTAATCACAGGGCCGACCTACGAGCAGTACTTC. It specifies CASSLITGPTYEQYF.

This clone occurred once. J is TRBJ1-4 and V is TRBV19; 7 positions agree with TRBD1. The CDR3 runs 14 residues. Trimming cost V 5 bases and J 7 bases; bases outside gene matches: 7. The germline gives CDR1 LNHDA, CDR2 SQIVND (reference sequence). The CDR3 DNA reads TGTGCCAGTAGTCTCCGACAGGGCGCTGAAAAACTGTTTTTT. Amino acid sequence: CASSLRQGAEKLFF. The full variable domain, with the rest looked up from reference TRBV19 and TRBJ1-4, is DGGITQSPKYLFRKEGQNVTLSCEQNLNHDAMYWYRQDPGQGLRLIYYSQIVNDFQKGDIAEGYSVSREKKESFPLTVTSAQKNPTAFYLCASSLRQGAEKLFFGSGTQLSVL.

In DNA, the CDR3 is TGTGCCAGCAGCACCTTTGACAGTTCTGAAGCTTTCTTT. Translation: CASSTFDSSEAFF. The V and J genes are TRBV7-8 and TRBJ1-1; possibly TRBD1 for D (5 bases). Trimming left V 5 bases short and J 6 bases short, with 13 bases between. Germline V gives CDR1 SGHVS, CDR2 FQNEAQ. The CDR3 runs to 13 residues. Using reference TRBV7-8 and TRBJ1-1 for the parts outside the CDR3, the full variable domain is GAGVSQSPRYKVAKRGQDVALRCDPISGHVSLFWYQQALGQGPEFLTYFQNEAQLDKSGLPSDRFFAERPEGSVSTLKIQRTQQEDSAVYLCASSTFDSSEAFFGQGTRLTVV.

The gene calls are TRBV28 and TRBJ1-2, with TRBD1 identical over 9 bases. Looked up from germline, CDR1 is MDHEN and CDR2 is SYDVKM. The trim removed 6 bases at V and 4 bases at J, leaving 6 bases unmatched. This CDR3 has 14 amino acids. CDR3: CASSPGTGTYGYTF. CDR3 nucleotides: TGTGCCAGCAGCCCCGGGACAGGGACCTATGGCTACACCTTC.

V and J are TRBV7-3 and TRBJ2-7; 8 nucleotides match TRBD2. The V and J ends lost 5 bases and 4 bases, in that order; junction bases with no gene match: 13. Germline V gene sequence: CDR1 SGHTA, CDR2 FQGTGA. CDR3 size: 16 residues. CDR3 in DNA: TGTGCCAGCAGCCTAGGGGCCAGCGGGAGCAGGTACGAGCAGTACTTC. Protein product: CASSLGASGSRYEQYF.

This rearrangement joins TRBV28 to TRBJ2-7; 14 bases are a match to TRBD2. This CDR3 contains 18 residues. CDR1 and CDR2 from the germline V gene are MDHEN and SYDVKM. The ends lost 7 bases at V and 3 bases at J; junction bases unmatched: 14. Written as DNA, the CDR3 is TGTGCCAGCACCCCCGTCGGACTAGCGGGAGGTCACGGCTACGAGCAGTACTTC. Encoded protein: CASTPVGLAGGHGYEQYF.

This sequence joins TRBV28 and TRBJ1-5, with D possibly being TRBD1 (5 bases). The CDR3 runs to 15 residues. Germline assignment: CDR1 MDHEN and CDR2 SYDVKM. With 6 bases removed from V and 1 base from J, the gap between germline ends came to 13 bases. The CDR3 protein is CASRGGSESNQPQHF. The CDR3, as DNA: TGTGCCAGCAGGGGGGGGTCCGAAAGCAATCAGCCCCAGCATTTT.

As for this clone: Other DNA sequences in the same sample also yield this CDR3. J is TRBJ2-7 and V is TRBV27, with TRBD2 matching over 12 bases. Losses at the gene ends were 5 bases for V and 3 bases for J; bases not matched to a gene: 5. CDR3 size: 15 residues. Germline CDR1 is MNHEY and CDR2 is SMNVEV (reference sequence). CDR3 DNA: TGTGCCAGCAGTAGGAGACTAGCGGGGGACTACGAGCAGTACTTC. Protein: CASSRRLAGDYEQYF.

CDR3 amino acids: CASSLTFGQGRNQPQHF. The CDR3, as DNA: TGTGCCAGCAGTTTAACATTTGGACAGGGCCGCAATCAGCCCCAGCATTTT. The gene calls are TRBV27 and TRBJ1-5; 8 nucleotides line up with TRBD1. The CDR3 spans 17 residues. The germline gives CDR1 MNHEY, CDR2 SMNVEV (reference sequence). V dropped 2 bases and J dropped 2; count of bases not matched to a gene: 8.

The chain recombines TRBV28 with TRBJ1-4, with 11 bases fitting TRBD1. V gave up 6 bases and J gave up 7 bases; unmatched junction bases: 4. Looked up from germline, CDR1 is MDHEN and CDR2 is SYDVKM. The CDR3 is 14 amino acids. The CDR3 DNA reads TGTGCCAGCAGCCTGGGACAGGGGGGTGAAAAACTGTTTTTT. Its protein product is CASSLGQGGEKLFF.